This T cell receptor beta chain was sequenced in a study of shared clonotypes between healthy human individuals. About the study: Each donor contributed plates that comprised three CD4 naive, three CD4 memory, two CD8 naive and one CD8 memory.

Libraries were prepared by immunoSEQ multiplex PCR; TCRdb keeps only in-frame clonotypes and omits some of them. Of approximately 320,000 clones listed, over 65% are singletons. Each donor was a Caucasian adult residing in Nashville, Tennessee. Memory CD4+ cells were the fraction left after CD45RA+ naive selection. The ends lost 5 bases at V and 2 bases at J; junction bases unmatched: 5. The CDR3 consists of 14 residues. CDR1 LNHDA and CDR2 SQIVND come from the germline V gene (reference sequence). This receptor was identified in a young man in good health. V gene TRBV19 combines with J gene TRBJ2-7, with 8 nucleotides matching TRBD1. The sequenced sample consisted of memory CD4+ T cells sorted from blood. The subset denotes: CD45RA-negative fraction. The CDR3 spells CASSGRDRPYEQYF. Here the CDR3 DNA reads TGTGCCAGTAGTGGCCGGGACAGGCCCTACGAGCAGTACTTC. The complete variable domain, with remaining parts taken from reference TRBV19 and TRBJ2-7, reads DGGITQSPKYLFRKEGQNVTLSCEQNLNHDAMYWYRQDPGQGLRLIYYSQIVNDFQKGDIAEGYSVSREKKESFPLTVTSAQKNPTAFYLCASSGRDRPYEQYFGPGTRLTVT.